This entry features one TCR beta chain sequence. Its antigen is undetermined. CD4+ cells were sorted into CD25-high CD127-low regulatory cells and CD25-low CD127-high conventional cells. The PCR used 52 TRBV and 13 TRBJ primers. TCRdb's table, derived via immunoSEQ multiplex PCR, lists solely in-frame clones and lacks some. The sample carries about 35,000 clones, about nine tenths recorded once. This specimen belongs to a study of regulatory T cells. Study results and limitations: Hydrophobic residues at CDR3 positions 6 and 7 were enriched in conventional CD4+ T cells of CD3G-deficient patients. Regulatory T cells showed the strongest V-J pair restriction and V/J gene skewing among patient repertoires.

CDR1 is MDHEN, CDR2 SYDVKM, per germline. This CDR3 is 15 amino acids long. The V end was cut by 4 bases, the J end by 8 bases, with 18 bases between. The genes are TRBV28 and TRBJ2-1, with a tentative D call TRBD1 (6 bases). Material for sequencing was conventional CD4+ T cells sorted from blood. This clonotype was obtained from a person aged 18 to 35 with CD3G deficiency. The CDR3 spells CASSSGTFLWDEQFF. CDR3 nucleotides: TGTGCCAGCAGTTCCGGGACATTTCTCTGGGATGAGCAGTTCTTC.